This T cell receptor beta chain was recovered during a study of cytomegalovirus exposure and HLA in healthy donors. Study-level background: Falling in the Caucasian-associated ancestry cluster were about four fifths of a few hundred genotyped donors.

General observations from the study: There was a cluster of highly shared sequence variants that was likely a sequencing artifact. Most of the TCR beta V segments (in an earlier analysis) were productive either about 87% or about 30% of the time. A later analysis found TCR association rates differed by HLA locus, highest for DRB1 and lowest for HLA-C.

The germline V and J ends were trimmed by 4 bases and 10 bases, with 13 bases remaining between them. The CDR3 is 12 amino acids. Germline V gene sequence: CDR1 LGHNA, CDR2 YSLEER. Note on this clone: The antigen is undetermined.

The primer mix had 60 Vbeta and 13 Jbeta primers. Sequencing was performed with immunoSEQ multiplex PCR; in TCRdb, only in-frame clones are kept and a portion is missing. The sample lists about 160,000 clones; roughly four fifths were seen once. The chain uses TRBV4-3 and TRBJ1-1; the D gene is possibly TRBD1 (6 bases). Source material: PBMCs. The sequence derives from a man aged 45 to 65 in good health and CMV-seropositive. CDR3 sequence reads: CASSRGGDLAFF. CDR3 bases: TGCGCCAGCAGCCGAGGGGGGGACTTAGCTTTCTTT.